The source of this TCR beta chain is a study of blood T cell repertoires in COVID-19 (TCRdb year 2020). For the study in its entirety: Collaborator samples came from the United States, Italy and Spain and covered acute and convalescent phases of COVID-19. The sample metadata nearly always contained a de-identified subject ID, COVID-19 status, age in years and sex. Samples were obtained from the ongoing ImmuneRACE study (first 160 participants) and from over a thousand subjects provided by 6 global collaborators. Where HLA class I and class II types were available, the types were taken from metadata supplied by the sample provider, not from assay-based typing. The prospective study material was composed of cDNA or gDNA derived from T cells, B-cell-depleted T cells, or PBMCs. Subjects who had been exposed to COVID-19, were actively infected with it, or had recovered from it provided the deeply sampled blood TCRbeta repertoires that made up the dataset. A freely available public database, intended as a resource for researchers studying the immune response to SARS-CoV-2, is where the repertoires were released. Paper-wide results and their limitations: Clinical and demographic metadata were provided uncurated, with the amount varying by source and participant.

V loses 3 bases of germline sequence and J loses 7 bases, and the interval between the two ends is 12 bases. In the germline V gene, CDR1 corresponds to SGDLS and CDR2 to YYNGEE. The CDR3 runs 13 residues from the cysteine to the phenylalanine. The retained sequence is limited to the CDR3, 39 bases, with the frame set at the first base. A second Seattle source provided samples from volunteer blood donors who had recovered from COVID-19. Collaborating institutions collected whole blood in K2EDTA tubes following their own protocols. Collaborator samples were shipped for TCRbeta analysis as frozen whole blood, isolated PBMCs, or DNA extracted from either sample type. The immunoSEQ Assay, a bias-controlled multiplex PCR, was used to amplify TCRbeta CDR3 regions from genomic DNA. From the authors' description of their analysis: The number of nucleated cells in each sample was estimated by amplification of reference gene primers within the assay. Sequence reads were collapsed and filtered to measure the absolute abundance of every unique TCRbeta CDR3 rearrangement. For each sample, productive Simpson clonality was calculated as the square root of Simpson's diversity index across productive rearrangements. Drawn from immuneACCESS, this table holds only the in-frame rearrangements with V and J called that TCRdb kept. Clones are partly lost; checked studies trace under half to an unresolved V gene and leave the rest unexplained. V, J and clone size are those of that table, while D and trimming were read from the DNA. In all, the sample holds 220,000 or so clones, and around four fifths of those were seen once. The ten largest clones capture about 5.1% of the sample.

To note about this clone: Its target antigen remains unknown. Base qualities were left out, and no much larger clone turns up one base away.

The TCR comes from a woman in her sixties or seventies who had recovered from COVID-19. The sequencing sample was made of peripheral blood. Here the chain combines TRBV9 and TRBJ2-3; the D gene cannot be resolved reliably. The nucleotide sequence reads as follows: TGTGCCAGCAGCGACCCCATTGGGCATACGCAGTATTTT. Its product reads: CASSDPIGHTQYF.